This is a list of T cell receptor beta chains from one sample in a study of cytomegalovirus exposure and HLA in healthy donors. Only in-frame clones appear in the TCRdb table, and some are missing; sequencing was by immunoSEQ multiplex PCR. This table holds tens of thousands of clones, roughly 84% found once. Input material: PBMCs. The receptors were gathered from a man aged 30 to 45 in good health and CMV-seronegative. Both conserved end residues are part of each CDR3. The order of the fields is J gene, V gene, CDR3 protein.

TRBJ2-2,TRBV2,CASSEQGTGELFF
TRBJ1-6,TRBV18,CASSQVGTGQSPLHF
TRBJ1-3,TRBV5-4,CASSLGGQSGNTIYF
TRBJ1-5,TRBV7-8,CASSLYVGQETKHNQPQHF
TRBJ1-1,TRBV7-9,CASSSGTGAGPEAFF
TRBJ1-2,TRBV29-1,CSVERGTVLYGYTF
TRBJ1-5,TRBV7-2,CASSLYRNQPQHF
TRBJ1-2,TRBV28,CASSVTGERGYTF
TRBJ1-5,TRBV5-4,CASSLQGEGQPQHF
TRBJ2-3,TRBV7-7,CASSFAPGGTDTQYF
TRBJ1-4,TRBV30,CAWTQGTTNEKLFF
TRBJ1-3,TRBV5-1,CASSETGPGGNTIYF
TRBJ2-1,TRBV27,CASSLQGTYNEQFF
TRBJ1-2,TRBV18,CASSPSDRINLYGYTF
TRBJ1-2,TRBV2,CASSAVRGDYGYTF